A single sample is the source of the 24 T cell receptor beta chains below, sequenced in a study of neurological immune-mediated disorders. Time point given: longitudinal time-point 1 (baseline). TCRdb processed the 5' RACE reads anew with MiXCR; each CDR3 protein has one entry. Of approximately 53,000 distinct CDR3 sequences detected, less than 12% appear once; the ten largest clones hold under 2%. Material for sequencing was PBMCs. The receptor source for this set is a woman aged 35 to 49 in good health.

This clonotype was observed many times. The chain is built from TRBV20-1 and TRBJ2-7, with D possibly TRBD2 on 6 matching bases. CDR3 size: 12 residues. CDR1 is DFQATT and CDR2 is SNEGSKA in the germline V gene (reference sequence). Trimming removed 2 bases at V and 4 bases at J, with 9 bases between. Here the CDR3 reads CSARPRGYEQYF. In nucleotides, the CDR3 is TGCAGTGCTAGACCTCGGGGGTACGAGCAGTACTTC.

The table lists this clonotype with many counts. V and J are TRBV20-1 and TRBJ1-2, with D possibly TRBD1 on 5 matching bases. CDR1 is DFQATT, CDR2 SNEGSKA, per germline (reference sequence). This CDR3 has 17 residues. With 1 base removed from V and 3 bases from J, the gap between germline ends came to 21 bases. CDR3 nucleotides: TGCAGTGCTAGAGGCCCGGGACTCACGCCCGGCTACTATGGCTACACCTTC. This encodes CSARGPGLTPGYYGYTF.

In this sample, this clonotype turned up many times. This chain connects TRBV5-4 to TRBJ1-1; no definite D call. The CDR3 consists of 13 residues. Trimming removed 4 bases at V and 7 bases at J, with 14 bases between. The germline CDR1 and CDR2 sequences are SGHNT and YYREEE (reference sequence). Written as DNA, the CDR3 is TGTGCCAGCAGCCCTACTCGCGGTATTGAAGCTTTCTTT. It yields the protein CASSPTRGIEAFF. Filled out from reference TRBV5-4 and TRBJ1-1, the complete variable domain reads ETGVTQSPTHLIKTRGQQVTLRCSSQSGHNTVSWYQQALGQGPQFIFQYYREEENGRGNFPPRFSGLQFPNYSSELNVNALELDDSALYLCASSPTRGIEAFFGQGTRLTVV.

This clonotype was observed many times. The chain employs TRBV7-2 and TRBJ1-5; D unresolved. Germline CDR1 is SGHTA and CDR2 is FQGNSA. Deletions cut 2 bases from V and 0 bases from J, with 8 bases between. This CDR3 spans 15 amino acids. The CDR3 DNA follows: TGTGCCAGCAGCTTATCAGGTGCTAGCAATCAGCCCCAGCATTTT. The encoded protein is CASSLSGASNQPQHF.

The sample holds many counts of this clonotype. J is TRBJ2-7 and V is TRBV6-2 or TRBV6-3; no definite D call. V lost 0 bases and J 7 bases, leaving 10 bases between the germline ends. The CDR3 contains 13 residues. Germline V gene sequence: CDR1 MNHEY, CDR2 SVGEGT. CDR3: CASSYSKWWEQYF. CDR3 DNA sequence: TGTGCCAGCAGTTACTCGAAATGGTGGGAGCAGTACTTC.

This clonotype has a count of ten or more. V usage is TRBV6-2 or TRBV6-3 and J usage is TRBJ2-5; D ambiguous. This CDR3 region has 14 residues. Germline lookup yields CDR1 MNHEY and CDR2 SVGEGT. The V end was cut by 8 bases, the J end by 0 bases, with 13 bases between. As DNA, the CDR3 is TGTGCCAGCCATCGACACTCTAACCAAGAGACCCAGTACTTC. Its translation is CASHRHSNQETQYF.

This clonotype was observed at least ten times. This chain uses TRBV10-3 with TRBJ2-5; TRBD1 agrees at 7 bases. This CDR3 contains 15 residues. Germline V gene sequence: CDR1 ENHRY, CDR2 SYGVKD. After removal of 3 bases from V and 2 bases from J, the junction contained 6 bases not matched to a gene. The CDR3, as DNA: TGTGCCATCAGTGACCCGGGACAGTGGCAAGAGACCCAGTACTTC. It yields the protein CAISDPGQWQETQYF.

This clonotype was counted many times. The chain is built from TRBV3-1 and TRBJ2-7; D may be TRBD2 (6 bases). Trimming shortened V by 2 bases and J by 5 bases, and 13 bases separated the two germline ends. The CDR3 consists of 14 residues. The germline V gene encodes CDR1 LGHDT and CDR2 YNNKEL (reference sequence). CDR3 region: CASSQRGGIHEQYF. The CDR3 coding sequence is TGTGCCAGCAGCCAACGGGGCGGGATCCACGAGCAGTACTTC.

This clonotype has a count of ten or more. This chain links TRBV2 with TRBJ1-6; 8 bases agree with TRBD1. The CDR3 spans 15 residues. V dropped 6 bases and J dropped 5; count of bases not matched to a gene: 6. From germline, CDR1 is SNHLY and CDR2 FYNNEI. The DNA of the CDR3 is TGTGCCAGCAGGTTGACAGGGGCCAATAATTCACCCCTCCACTTT. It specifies CASRLTGANNSPLHF. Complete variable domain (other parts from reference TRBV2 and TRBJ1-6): EPEVTQTPSHQVTQMGQEVILRCVPISNHLYFYWYRQILGQKVEFLVSFYNNEISEKSEIFDDQFSVERPDGSNFTLKIRSTKLEDSAMYFCASRLTGANNSPLHFGNGTRLTVT.

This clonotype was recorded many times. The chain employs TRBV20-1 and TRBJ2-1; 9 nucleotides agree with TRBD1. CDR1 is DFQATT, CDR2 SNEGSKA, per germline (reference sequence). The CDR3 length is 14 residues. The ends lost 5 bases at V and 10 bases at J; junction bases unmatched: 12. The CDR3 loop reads CSAPGTGSSNEQFF. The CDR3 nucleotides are TGCAGTGCTCCCGGGACAGGGAGTTCCAACGAGCAGTTCTTC.

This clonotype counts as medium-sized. CDR3: CASIQASSGGTDTQYF. DNA for the CDR3: TGTGCCAGCATCCAGGCGTCTAGCGGGGGCACAGATACGCAGTATTTT. The chain recombines TRBV7-9 with TRBJ2-3; 9 bases are a match to TRBD2. The CDR3 is 16 residues long. Per the germline V gene, CDR1 is SEHNR and CDR2 is FQNEAQ (reference sequence). The V and J ends lost 7 bases and 1 base, in that order; junction bases with no gene match: 9.

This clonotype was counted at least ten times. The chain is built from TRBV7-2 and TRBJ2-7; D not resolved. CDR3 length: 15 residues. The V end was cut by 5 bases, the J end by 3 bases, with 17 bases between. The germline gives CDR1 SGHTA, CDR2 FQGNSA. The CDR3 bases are TGTGCCAGCAGCCCCGAGTACCTGAGGAGCTACGAGCAGTACTTC. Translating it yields CASSPEYLRSYEQYF.

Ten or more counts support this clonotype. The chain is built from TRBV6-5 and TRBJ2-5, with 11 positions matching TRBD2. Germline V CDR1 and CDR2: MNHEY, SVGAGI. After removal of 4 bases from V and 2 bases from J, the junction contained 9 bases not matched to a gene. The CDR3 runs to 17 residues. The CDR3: CASSWGASGGIQETQYF. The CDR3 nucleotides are TGTGCCAGCAGTTGGGGGGCTAGCGGGGGGATTCAAGAGACCCAGTACTTC.

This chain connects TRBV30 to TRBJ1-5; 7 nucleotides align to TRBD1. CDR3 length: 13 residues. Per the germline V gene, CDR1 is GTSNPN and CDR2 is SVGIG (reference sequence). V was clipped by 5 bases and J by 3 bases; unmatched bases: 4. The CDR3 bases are TGTGCCTGGGCGACAGGGCACAATCAGCCCCAGCATTTT. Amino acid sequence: CAWATGHNQPQHF.

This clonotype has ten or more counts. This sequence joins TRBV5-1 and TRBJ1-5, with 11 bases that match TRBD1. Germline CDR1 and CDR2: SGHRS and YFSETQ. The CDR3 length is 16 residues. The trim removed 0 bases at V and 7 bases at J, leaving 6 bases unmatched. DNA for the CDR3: TGCGCCAGCAGCTTGGGATGGGGGACAGGGGGACAGCCCCAGCATTTT. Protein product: CASSLGWGTGGQPQHF.

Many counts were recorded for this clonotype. The CDR3 is CSAAPGGDKNIQYF. The CDR3 DNA reads TGCAGTGCTGCTCCAGGGGGCGATAAAAACATTCAGTACTTC. The chain employs TRBV20-1 and TRBJ2-4, with 8 bases fitting TRBD1. Trimming removed 5 bases from V and 4 bases from J; junction bases left unmatched: 7. Germline V lookup: CDR1 DFQATT, CDR2 SNEGSKA (reference sequence). This CDR3 has 14 residues.

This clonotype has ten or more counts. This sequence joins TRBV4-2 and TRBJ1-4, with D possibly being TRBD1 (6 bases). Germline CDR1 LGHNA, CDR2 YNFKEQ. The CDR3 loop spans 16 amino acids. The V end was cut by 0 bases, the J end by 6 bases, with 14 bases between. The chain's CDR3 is CASSQEGMRGDEKLFF. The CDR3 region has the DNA TGTGCCAGCAGCCAAGAGGGGATGAGGGGGGATGAAAAACTGTTTTTT.

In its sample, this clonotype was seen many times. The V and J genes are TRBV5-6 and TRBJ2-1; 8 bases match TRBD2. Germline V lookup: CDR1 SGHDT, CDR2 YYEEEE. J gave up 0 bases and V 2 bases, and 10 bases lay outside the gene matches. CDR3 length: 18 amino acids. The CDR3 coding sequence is TGTGCCAGCAGCTTTCGTGGTAGCGGGGTGAGCTCCTACAATGAGCAGTTCTTC. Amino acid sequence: CASSFRGSGVSSYNEQFF.

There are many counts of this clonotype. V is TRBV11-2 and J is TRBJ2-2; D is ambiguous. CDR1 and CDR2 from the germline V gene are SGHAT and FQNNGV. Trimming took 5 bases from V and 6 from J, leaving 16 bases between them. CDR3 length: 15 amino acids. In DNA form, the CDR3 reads TGTGCCAGCAGCGGTCTACGGCGGCGACCCGGGGAGCTGTTTTTT. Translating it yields CASSGLRRRPGELFF.

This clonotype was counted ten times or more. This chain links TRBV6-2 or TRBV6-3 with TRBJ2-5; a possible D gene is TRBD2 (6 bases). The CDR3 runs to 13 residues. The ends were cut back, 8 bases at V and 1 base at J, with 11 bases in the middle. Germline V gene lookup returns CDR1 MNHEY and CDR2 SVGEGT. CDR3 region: CASGRTTQETQYF. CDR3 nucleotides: TGTGCCAGCGGGCGGACTACCCAAGAGACCCAGTACTTC.

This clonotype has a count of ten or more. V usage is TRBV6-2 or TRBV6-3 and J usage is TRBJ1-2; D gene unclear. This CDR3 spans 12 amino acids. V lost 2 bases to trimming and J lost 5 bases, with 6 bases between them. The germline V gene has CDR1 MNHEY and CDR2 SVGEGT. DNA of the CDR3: TGTGCCAGCAGTTACACGGATTATGGCTACACCTTC. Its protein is CASSYTDYGYTF.

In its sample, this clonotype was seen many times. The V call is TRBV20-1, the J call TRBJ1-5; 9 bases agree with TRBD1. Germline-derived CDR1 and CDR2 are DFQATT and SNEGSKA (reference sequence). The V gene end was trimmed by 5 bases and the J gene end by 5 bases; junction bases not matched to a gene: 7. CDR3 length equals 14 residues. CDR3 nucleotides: TGCAGTGCTGGAGGGGGACAGGGATATCAGCCCCAGCATTTT. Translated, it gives CSAGGGQGYQPQHF.

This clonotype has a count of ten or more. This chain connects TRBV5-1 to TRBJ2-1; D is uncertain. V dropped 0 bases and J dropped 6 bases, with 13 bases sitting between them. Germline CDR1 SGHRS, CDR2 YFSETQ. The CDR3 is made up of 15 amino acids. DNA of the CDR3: TGCGCCAGCAGCTTGGATGGCAGGCAGTCCAATGAGCAGTTCTTC. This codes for CASSLDGRQSNEQFF.

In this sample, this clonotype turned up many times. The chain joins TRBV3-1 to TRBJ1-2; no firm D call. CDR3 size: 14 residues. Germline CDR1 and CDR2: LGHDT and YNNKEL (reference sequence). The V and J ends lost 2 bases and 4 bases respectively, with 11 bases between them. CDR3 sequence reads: CASSQSQTGYGYTF. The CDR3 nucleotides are TGTGCCAGCAGCCAATCCCAGACCGGCTATGGCTACACCTTC.